This T cell receptor (beta chain) was sequenced for a study of shared clonotypes between healthy human individuals. As for the study in general: Per-donor plates numbered three CD4 naive, three CD4 memory, two CD8 naive and one CD8 memory.

Here immunoSEQ multiplex PCR was the method, and the copy in TCRdb shows in-frame clones only, minus some. This table holds about 2.2 million clones, roughly 93% found once. In germline, CDR1 is SGDLS, CDR2 YYNGEE. The CDR3 loop spans 15 amino acids. V gave up 4 bases and J gave up 0 bases; unmatched junction bases: 3. Naive CD8 cells, CD45RO-negative and positively selected for CCR7, excluded terminally differentiated effector memory CD45RA+ cells. The sequenced sample was naive CD8+ T cells from PBMCs. The sequence was obtained from a man aged 18-30 years in good health. Some clones in this sample may be carry-over from other donors' samples. This chain joins TRBV9 and TRBJ2-2; 7 bases fit TRBD1. CDR3 DNA sequence: TGTGCCAGCAGCAGGGACAGTACGAACACCGGGGAGCTGTTTTTT. It yields the protein CASSRDSTNTGELFF.